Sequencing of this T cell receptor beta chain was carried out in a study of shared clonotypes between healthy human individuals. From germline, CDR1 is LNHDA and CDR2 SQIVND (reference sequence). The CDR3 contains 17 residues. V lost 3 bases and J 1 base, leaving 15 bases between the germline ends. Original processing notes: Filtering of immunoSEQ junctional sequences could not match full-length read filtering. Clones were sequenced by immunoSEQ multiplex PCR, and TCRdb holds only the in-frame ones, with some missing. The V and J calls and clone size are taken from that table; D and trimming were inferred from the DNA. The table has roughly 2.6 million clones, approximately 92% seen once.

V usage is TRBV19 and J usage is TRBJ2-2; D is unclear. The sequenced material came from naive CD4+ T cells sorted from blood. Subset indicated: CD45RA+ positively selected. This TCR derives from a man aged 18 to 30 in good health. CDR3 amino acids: CASSIFRKGRNTGELFF. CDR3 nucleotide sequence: TGTGCCAGTAGTATCTTCAGGAAGGGTAGGAACACCGGGGAGCTGTTTTTT.